Here is one TCR beta chain with its context. Its antigen is currently not known. It has no much larger one-base neighbor in the sample; base qualities were not kept. This sample is part of a study of T cell responses to AZD1222 COVID-19 vaccine (dated by TCRdb to 2020 to 2022). For the study in its entirety: TCR sequencing was performed for approximately 240 trial participants, of whom about 200 were given two doses of AZD1222 and some 25 were given two doses of MenACWY control vaccine. Trial participants were enrolled by age into subgroups of 18-55, 56-69 and 70-plus years, and approximately 150, 30 and 60 TCR-sequenced participants, respectively, were included in these subgroups. Summary of the overall study and its limitations: Conclusions about previously exposed vaccinees are limited, since just a handful of AZD1222 recipients were seropositive for SARS-CoV-2 at baseline. No day 14 peak-response samples were available, so repertoires were characterized only after the peak T cell response. Participants were mostly white British, with more females than males. The authors suggested clonal diversity may have been underestimated. Spike-specific TCR breadth and depth rose significantly after two AZD1222 doses compared with day 0 and with MenACWY recipients. The vaccine-associated CD4 TCRs covered the entire spike protein, and the dominant responses fell in regions 160-218 and 743-854. Reportedly, almost half of the unique spike-specific TCRs recognized epitopes lying outside the regions that are mutated in the B.1.351 and B.1.1.7 variants. The 56-69-year group was small, and its depth increase did not reach significance, likely because of low power.

In the paper's terms, the time point label means: about 28 days (+/-7) after the second vaccine dose. AZD1222 recipients given second doses at about 4 weeks or at about 12 weeks were pooled, since spike-specific TCR depth and breadth were not found to differ between the two schedules. Vaccinee samples came from UK trials COV001 and COV002, including a single-blind randomized controlled phase 2/3 trial of AZD1222 (ChAdOx1 nCoV-19) in healthy adults. Trial participant PBMC samples were collected at day 0 and day 28 after the second dose for TCRbeta chain sequencing. The CDR3 regions of human TCRbeta chains were analyzed by immunosequencing. Concerning the study's data processing: TCRs in the repertoires were compared against a reference library of SARS-CoV-2-specific TCRs that had been generated with the MIRA antigen-specificity platform. Breadth was defined as the fraction of unique TCRs that were SARS-CoV-2-associated. Depth was defined as the fraction of total T cells that were SARS-CoV-2-associated. Using the MIRA data, each spike-specific TCR was mapped to the spike region that the TCR reacts to and placed in a CD4 or CD8 class. Log10-transformed breadth and depth values were compared by one-way ANOVA with Sidak's multiple comparisons tests. TCRdb took this table from immuneACCESS and kept in-frame rearrangements with V and J called. Such tables lack part of the clones; where checked against another copy, unresolved V genes explain under half of the gap, and the rest is unexplained. The V and J calls and clone size are taken from that table; D and trimming were inferred from the DNA. The sample yields 100,000 to 120,000 clones; about 94% were counted once. The biggest ten clones account for 2.5% to 3% of the sample.

This material consisted of peripheral blood, taken 28 days after the second AZD1222 dose. The sequence was collected from an adult who received the AZD1222 COVID-19 vaccine.

The DNA sequence is given as TGCGCCACCGGTATCGGACAGGGGTCCTACAATGAGCAGTTCTTC. This yields the protein CATGIGQGSYNEQFF. The rearranged segments are TRBV10-2 and TRBJ2-1, and 9 bases in between align with TRBD1. CDR1 WSHSY and CDR2 SAAADI are derived from the germline V gene. The CDR3 numbers 15 residues from cysteine through phenylalanine. Only the CDR3 region is kept as DNA, spanning 45 bases read in frame from base 1. The junction shows trimming of 10 bases on V and 1 base on J, and the gene matches do not reach 8 bases of it.